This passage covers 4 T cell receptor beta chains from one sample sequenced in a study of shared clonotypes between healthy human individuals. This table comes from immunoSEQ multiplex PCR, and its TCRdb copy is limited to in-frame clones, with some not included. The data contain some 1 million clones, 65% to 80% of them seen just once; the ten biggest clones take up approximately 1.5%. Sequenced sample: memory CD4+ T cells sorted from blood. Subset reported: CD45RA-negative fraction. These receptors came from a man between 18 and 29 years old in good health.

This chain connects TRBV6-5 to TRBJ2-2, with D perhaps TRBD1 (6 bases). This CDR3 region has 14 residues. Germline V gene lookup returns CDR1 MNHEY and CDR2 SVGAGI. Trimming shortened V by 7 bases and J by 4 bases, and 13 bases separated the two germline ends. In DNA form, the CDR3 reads TGTGCCAGCACCAACTACAGGGCCACCGGGGAGCTGTTTTTT. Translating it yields CASTNYRATGELFF.

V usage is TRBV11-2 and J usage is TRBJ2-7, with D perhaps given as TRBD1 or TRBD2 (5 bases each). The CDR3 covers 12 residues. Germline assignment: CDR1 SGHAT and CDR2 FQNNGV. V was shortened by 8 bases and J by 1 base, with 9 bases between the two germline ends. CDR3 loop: CASGEGSYEQYF. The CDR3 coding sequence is TGTGCCAGCGGAGAGGGGTCCTACGAGCAGTACTTC.

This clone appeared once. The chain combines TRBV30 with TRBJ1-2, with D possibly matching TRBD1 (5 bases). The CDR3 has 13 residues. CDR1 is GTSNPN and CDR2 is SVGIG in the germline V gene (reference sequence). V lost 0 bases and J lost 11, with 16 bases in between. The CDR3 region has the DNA TGTGCCTGGAGTGTACCAGGGCCGGTTGGGTACACCTTC. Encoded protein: CAWSVPGPVGYTF.

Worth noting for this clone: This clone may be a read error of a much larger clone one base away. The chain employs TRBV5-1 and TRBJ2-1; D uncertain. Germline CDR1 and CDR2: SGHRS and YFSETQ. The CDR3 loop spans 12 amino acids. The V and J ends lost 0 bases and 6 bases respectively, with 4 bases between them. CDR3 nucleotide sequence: TGCGCCAGCAGCTTGGAGTTCAATGAGCAGTTCTTC. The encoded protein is CASSLEFNEQFF. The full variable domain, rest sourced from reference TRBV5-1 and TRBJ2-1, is KAGVTQTPRYLIKTRGQQVTLSCSPISGHRSVSWYQQTPGQGLQFLFEYFSETQRNKGNFPGRFSGRQFSNSRSEMNVSTLELGDSALYLCASSLEFNEQFFGPGTRLTVL.